The 15 T cell receptor beta chains in this list originate from one sample, sequenced in a study of T-cell memory formation after mild COVID-19. One entry per CDR3 protein, called by TCRdb with MiXCR from the 5' RACE reads. The sample records some 86,000 distinct CDR3 sequences, around 25% being singletons. Sequenced material: PBMCs or a T cell subset sorted from them (not recorded which). The origin of the receptors is a man younger than 35 who had mild COVID-19 (a few samples of this study predate the infection). Cell type and time point are not known.

This clonotype was detected a few times. The chain employs TRBV4-1 and TRBJ1-1, with no clear D. Germline-derived CDR1 and CDR2 are MGHRA and YSYEKL. The CDR3 is made up of 14 amino acids. Trimming pared 3 bases from V and 1 base from J, leaving 9 bases between. CDR3 amino acids: CASSQLGPNTEAFF. The CDR3 bases are TGCGCCAGCAGCCAGTTAGGACCGAACACTGAAGCTTTCTTT.

The chain joins TRBV28 to TRBJ2-7; 9 bases match TRBD2. Germline V lookup: CDR1 MDHEN, CDR2 SYDVKM. V was pared by 5 bases and J by 7 bases, with 18 bases of the junction left unmatched. The CDR3 is 17 amino acids. CDR3 sequence: CASSARGLRGGSGEQYV. DNA of the CDR3: TGTGCCAGCAGTGCCCGGGGTTTGCGGGGGGGCTCGGGGGAGCAGTACGTC.

The chain carries TRBV6-1 and TRBJ2-5, with D unclear. The CDR3 consists of 15 residues. CDR1 is MNHNS, CDR2 SASEGT, per germline. Trimming removed 0 bases from V and 5 bases from J, with 13 bases in between. CDR3 nucleotides: TGTGCCAGCAGTGAAGCGGTAATGGGTAGGGAGACCCAGTACTTC. This sequence encodes CASSEAVMGRETQYF.

In its sample, this clonotype was seen a few times. The chain uses TRBV5-1 and TRBJ2-3; TRBD2 matches 7 bases. Unmatched junction bases numbered 5, after V lost 4 bases and J lost 0 bases. Germline values: CDR1 SGHRS, CDR2 YFSETQ. The CDR3 length is 15 residues. The CDR3 coding sequence is TGCGCCAGCAGCCCGGGACTACGAAGCACAGATACGCAGTATTTT. It translates to CASSPGLRSTDTQYF.

Only a few counts were recorded for this clonotype. The genes are TRBV5-1 and TRBJ1-6; TRBD1 might be the D (6 bases). The CDR3 totals 16 residues. V lost 3 bases to trimming and J lost 2 bases, with 12 bases between them. CDR1 SGHRS and CDR2 YFSETQ come from the germline V gene. Written as DNA, the CDR3 is TGCGCCAGCAGCTCAGGGGAGGTAACCTATAATTCACCCCTCCACTTT. It is translated as CASSSGEVTYNSPLHF. Filled out from reference TRBV5-1 and TRBJ1-6, the complete variable domain reads KAGVTQTPRYLIKTRGQQVTLSCSPISGHRSVSWYQQTPGQGLQFLFEYFSETQRNKGNFPGRFSGRQFSNSRSEMNVSTLELGDSALYLCASSSGEVTYNSPLHFGNGTRLTVT.

The V and J genes are TRBV4-1 and TRBJ2-1, with unresolved D. The CDR3 consists of 14 residues. Per germline, CDR1 MGHRA and CDR2 YSYEKL. Trimming stripped 0 bases from V and 10 bases from J, with 13 bases between. The CDR3 region is CASSQDFGLGEQFF. CDR3 DNA: TGCGCCAGCAGCCAAGATTTCGGCTTGGGGGAGCAGTTCTTC.

The J gene is TRBJ1-5, the V gene TRBV6-2 or TRBV6-3; D ambiguous. CDR1 is MNHEY and CDR2 is SVGEGT in the germline V gene. V was cut by 2 bases and J by 5 bases, with 19 bases left in between. The CDR3 loop spans 17 amino acids. The CDR3 region is CASSYIEGKTLHQPQHF. The CDR3 DNA sequence: TGTGCCAGCAGTTACATAGAGGGAAAAACCCTACATCAGCCCCAGCATTTT.

This chain connects TRBV7-2 to TRBJ1-5, with 11 nucleotides matching TRBD1. The CDR3 consists of 16 residues. V gave up 5 bases and J gave up 0 bases; unmatched junction bases: 3. Germline V gene sequence: CDR1 SGHTA, CDR2 FQGNSA. CDR3 sequence reads: CASSRTGGYSNQPQHF. The CDR3 DNA sequence: TGTGCCAGCAGCCGGACAGGGGGCTATAGCAATCAGCCCCAGCATTTT.

This clonotype was picked up many times. The V gene is TRBV9, the J gene TRBJ2-3; the match to TRBD1 covers 7 bases. Trimming at V came to 5 bases and at J to 2 bases, leaving 5 bases not matched to a gene. In germline, CDR1 is SGDLS, CDR2 YYNGEE. The CDR3 has 14 amino acids. Here the CDR3 DNA reads TGTGCCAGCAGTTTGGACAGGAACACAGATACGCAGTATTTT. Protein sequence: CASSLDRNTDTQYF. The complete variable domain, with remaining parts taken from reference TRBV9 and TRBJ2-3, reads DSGVTQTPKHLITATGQRVTLRCSPRSGDLSVYWYQQSLDQGLQFLIQYYNGEERAKGNILERFSAQQFPDLHSELNLSSLELGDSALYFCASSLDRNTDTQYFGPGTRLTVL.

The chain combines TRBV21-1 with TRBJ1-5; no DNA check was done on the table's D call, TRBD1. TRBV21-1 is a known pseudogene. CDR3 length equals 13 residues. The CDR3 reads CADTGGSNQPQHF. As DNA, the CDR3 is TGTGCCGATACAGGGGGTAGCAATCAGCCCCAGCATTTT.

This clonotype was observed a handful of times. The CDR3 nucleotides read TGTGCCAGCTCACCACCATGGGACGGGGCCTACAATGAGCAGTTCTTC. Amino acids: CASSPPWDGAYNEQFF. The chain is built from TRBV18 and TRBJ2-1; either TRBD1 or TRBD2 may fit D (5 bases each). Germline CDR1 reads KGHSH; CDR2 reads LQKENI. Between the trimmed V and J ends, which lost 0 bases and 2 bases, there was a span of 11 bases. This CDR3 contains 16 residues.

The chain has TRBV7-2 and TRBJ2-7; D is unresolved. Germline lookup yields CDR1 SGHTA and CDR2 FQGNSA. This CDR3 contains 12 residues. The V gene lost 3 bases and the J gene lost 4 bases, with 7 bases spanning the gap. CDR3 protein: CASSFEGYEQYV. The CDR3, as DNA: TGTGCCAGCAGCTTTGAAGGTTACGAGCAGTACGTC.

The chain carries TRBV6-2 or TRBV6-3 and TRBJ2-7, with unresolved D. The CDR3 runs 10 residues. Per germline, CDR1 MNHEY and CDR2 SVGEGT. V lost 10 bases to trimming and J lost 4 bases, with 8 bases between them. The CDR3 region is CATRLYEQYF. CDR3 DNA sequence: TGTGCCACCAGGTTATACGAGCAGTACTTC.

This clonotype came up a few times. The rearrangement links TRBV5-1 to TRBJ2-3; 9 bases agree with TRBD2. V was clipped by 2 bases and J by 3 bases; unmatched bases: 4. The CDR3 has 15 amino acids. Germline V CDR1 and CDR2: SGHRS, YFSETQ. The DNA for the CDR3 is TGCGCCAGCAGCTTCCTAGCGGGGAATACAGATACGCAGTATTTT. Encoded protein: CASSFLAGNTDTQYF.

This sequence joins TRBV12-3 or TRBV12-4 and TRBJ2-1, with no clear D. The CDR3 contains 17 residues. V was cut by 3 bases and J by 0 bases, with 15 bases left in between. The CDR3 DNA reads TGTGCCAGCAGTTTTGCCCCCCCGGTAAGCTCCTACAATGAGCAGTTCTTC. Its translation: CASSFAPPVSSYNEQFF.